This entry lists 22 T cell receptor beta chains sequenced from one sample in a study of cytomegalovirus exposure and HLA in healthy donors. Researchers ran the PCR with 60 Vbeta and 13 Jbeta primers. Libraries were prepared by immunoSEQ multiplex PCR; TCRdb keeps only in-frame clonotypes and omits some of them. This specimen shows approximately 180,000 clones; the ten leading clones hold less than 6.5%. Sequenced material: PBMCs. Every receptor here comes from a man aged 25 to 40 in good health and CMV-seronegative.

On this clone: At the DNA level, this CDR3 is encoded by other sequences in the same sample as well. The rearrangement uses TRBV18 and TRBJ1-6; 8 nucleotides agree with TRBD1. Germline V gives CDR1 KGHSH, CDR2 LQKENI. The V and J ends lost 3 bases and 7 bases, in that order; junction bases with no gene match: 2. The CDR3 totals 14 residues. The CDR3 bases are TGTGCCAGCTCACCCGGACAGGGAAATTCACCCCTCCACTTT. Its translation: CASSPGQGNSPLHF.

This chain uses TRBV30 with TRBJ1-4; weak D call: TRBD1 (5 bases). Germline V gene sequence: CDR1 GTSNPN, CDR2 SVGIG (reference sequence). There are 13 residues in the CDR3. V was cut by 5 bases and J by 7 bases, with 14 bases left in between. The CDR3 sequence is CAWGRVIGEKLFF. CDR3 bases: TGTGCCTGGGGCAGGGTGATAGGTGAAAAACTGTTTTTT.

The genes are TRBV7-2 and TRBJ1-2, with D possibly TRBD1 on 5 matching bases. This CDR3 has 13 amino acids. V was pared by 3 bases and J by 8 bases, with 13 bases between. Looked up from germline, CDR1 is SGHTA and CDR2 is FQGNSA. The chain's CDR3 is CASSFRGAGGYTF. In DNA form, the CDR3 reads TGTGCCAGCAGCTTTAGAGGGGCGGGGGGCTACACCTTC.

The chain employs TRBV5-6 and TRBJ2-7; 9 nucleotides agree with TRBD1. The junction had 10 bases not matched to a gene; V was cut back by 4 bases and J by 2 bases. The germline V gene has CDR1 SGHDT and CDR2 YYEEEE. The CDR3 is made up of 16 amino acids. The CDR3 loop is CASSHMAGTGTYEQYF. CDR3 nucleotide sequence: TGTGCCAGCAGCCACATGGCCGGGACAGGGACCTACGAGCAGTACTTC. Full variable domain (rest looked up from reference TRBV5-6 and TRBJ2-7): DAGVTQSPTHLIKTRGQQVTLRCSPKSGHDTVSWYQQALGQGPQFIFQYYEEEERQRGNFPDRFSGHQFPNYSSELNVNALLLGDSALYLCASSHMAGTGTYEQYFGPGTRLTVT.

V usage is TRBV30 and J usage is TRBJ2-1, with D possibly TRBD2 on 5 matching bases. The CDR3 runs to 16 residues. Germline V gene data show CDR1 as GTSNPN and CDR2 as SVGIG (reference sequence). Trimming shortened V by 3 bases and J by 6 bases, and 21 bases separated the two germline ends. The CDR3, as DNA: TGTGCCTGGAGCCCAGACCAACTAGTTGTTCGCAATGAGCAGTTCTTC. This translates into CAWSPDQLVVRNEQFF. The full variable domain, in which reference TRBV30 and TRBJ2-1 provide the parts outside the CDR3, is SQTIHQWPATLVQPVGSPLSLECTVEGTSNPNLYWYRQAAGRGLQLLFYSVGIGQISSEVPQNLSASRPQDRQFILSSKKLLLSDSGFYLCAWSPDQLVVRNEQFFGPGTRLTVL.

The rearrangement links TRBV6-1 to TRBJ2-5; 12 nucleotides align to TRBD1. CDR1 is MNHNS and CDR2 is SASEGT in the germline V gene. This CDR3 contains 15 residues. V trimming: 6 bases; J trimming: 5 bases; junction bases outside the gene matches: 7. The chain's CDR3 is CASRPGQGARETQYF. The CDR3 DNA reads TGTGCCAGCAGGCCGGGACAGGGGGCCCGGGAGACCCAGTACTTC.

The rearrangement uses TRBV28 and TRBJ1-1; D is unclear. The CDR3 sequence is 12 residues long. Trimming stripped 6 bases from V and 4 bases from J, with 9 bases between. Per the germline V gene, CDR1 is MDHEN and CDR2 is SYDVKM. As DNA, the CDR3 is TGTGCCAGCAGCAACAGTGTCACTGAAGCTTTCTTT. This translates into CASSNSVTEAFF. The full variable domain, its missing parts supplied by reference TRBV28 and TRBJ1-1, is DVKVTQSSRYLVKRTGEKVFLECVQDMDHENMFWYRQDPGLGLRLIYFSYDVKMKEKGDIPEGYSVSREKKERFSLILESASTNQTSMYLCASSNSVTEAFFGQGTRLTVV.

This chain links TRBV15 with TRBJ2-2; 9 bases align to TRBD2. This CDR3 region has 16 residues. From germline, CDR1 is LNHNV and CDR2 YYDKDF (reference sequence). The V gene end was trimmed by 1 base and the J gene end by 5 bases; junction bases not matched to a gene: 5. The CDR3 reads CATSRVAGDGTGELFF. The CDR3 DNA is TGTGCCACCAGCAGAGTAGCGGGAGATGGGACCGGGGAGCTGTTTTTT.

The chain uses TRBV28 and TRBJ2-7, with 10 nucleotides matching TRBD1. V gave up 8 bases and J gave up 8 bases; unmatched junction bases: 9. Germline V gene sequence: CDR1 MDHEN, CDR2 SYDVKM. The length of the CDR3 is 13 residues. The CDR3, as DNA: TGTGCCAGCCGAAGGGGGACAGGGGATAAGCAGTACTTC. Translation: CASRRGTGDKQYF.

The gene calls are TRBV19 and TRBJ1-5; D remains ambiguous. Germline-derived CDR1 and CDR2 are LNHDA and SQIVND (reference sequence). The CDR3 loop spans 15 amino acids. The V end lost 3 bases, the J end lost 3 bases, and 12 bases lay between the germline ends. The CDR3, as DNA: TGTGCCAGTAGTATCTTAGGCCAGGACAATCAGCCCCAGCATTTT. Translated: CASSILGQDNQPQHF.

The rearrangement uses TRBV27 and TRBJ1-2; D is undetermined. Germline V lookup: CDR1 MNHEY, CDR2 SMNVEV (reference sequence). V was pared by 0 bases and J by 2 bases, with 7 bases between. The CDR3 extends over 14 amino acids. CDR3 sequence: CASSLSTGNYGYTF. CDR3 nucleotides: TGTGCCAGCAGTTTATCGACGGGGAACTATGGCTACACCTTC.

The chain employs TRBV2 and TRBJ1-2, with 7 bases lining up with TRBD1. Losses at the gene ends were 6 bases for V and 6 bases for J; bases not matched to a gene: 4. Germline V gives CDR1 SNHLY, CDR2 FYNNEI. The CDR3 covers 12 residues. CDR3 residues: CASRGRGDGYTF. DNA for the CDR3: TGTGCCAGCAGGGGCAGGGGGGATGGCTACACCTTC.

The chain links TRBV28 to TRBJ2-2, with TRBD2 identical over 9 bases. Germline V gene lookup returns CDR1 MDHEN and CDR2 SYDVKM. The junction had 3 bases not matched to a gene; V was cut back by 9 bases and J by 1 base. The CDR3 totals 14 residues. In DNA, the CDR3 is TGTGCCAGTGGACTAGCGCAGAACACCGGGGAGCTGTTTTTT. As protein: CASGLAQNTGELFF.

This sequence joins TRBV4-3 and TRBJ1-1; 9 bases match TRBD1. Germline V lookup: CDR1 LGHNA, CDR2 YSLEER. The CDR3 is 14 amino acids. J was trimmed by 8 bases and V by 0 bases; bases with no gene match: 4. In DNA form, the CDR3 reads TGCGCCAGCAGCCAAGATTGGGGACAGGGCGAAGCTTTCTTT. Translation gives CASSQDWGQGEAFF.

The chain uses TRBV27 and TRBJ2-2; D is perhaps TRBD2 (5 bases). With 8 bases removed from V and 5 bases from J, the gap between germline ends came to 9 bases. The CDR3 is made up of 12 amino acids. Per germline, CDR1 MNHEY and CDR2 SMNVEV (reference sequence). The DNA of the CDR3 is TGTGCCAGCGACCGCGGGACCGGGGAGCTGTTTTTT. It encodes CASDRGTGELFF.

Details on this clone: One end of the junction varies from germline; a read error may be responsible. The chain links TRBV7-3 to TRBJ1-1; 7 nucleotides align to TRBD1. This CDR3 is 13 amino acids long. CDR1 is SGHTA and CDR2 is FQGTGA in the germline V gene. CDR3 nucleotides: TGTGCCAGCAGGTTAAACAGGGGCACTGAAGCTTTCTTT. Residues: CASRLNRGTEAFF.

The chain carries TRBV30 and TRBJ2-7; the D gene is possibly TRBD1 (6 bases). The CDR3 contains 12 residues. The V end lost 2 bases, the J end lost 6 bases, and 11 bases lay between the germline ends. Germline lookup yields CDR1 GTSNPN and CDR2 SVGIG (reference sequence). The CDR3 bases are TGTGCCTGGAGTCGGCAGGGGTCCGAGCAGTACTTC. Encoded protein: CAWSRQGSEQYF.

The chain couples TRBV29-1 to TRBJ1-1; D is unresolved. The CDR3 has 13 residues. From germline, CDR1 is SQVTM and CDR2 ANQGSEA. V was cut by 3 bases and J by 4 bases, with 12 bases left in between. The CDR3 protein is CSVDLGVITEAFF. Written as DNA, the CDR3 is TGCAGCGTTGACCTCGGAGTGATCACTGAAGCTTTCTTT.

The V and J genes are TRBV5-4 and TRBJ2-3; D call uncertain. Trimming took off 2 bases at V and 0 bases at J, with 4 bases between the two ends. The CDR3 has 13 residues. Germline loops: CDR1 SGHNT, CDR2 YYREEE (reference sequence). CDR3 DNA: TGTGCCAGCAGCTTTCCGAGCACAGATACGCAGTATTTT. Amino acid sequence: CASSFPSTDTQYF.

The DNA of the CDR3 is TGCAGCGTTGTAGTAGATTCTAACTATGGCTACACCTTC. It specifies CSVVVDSNYGYTF. V gene TRBV29-1 combines with J gene TRBJ1-2; D ambiguous. Trimming cost V 4 bases and J 0 bases, with 9 bases left between them. The germline CDR1 and CDR2 sequences are SQVTM and ANQGSEA. This CDR3 has 13 amino acids.

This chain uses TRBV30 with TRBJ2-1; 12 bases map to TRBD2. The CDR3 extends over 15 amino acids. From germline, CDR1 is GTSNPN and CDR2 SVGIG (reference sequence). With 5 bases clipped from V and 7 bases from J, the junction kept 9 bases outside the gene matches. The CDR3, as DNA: TGTGCCTGGGCAAGACTAGCGGGAGTAGCAAATGAGCAGTTCTTC. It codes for CAWARLAGVANEQFF.

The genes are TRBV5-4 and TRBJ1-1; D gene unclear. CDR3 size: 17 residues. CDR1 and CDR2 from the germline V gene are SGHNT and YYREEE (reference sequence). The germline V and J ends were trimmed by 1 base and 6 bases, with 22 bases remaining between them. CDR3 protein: CASSLYLGGPTHPEAFF. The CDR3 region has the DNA TGTGCCAGCAGCTTGTATTTGGGAGGCCCGACACACCCTGAAGCTTTCTTT.